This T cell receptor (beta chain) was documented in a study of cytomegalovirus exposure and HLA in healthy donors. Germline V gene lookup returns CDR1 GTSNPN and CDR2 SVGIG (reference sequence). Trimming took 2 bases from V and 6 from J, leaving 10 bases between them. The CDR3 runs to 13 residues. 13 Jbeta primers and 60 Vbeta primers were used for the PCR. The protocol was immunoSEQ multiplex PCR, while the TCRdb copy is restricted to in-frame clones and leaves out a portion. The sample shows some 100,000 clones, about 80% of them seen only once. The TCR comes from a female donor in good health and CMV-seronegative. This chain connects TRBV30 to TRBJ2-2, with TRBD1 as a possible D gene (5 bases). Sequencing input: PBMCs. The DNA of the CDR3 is TGTGCCTGGAGTTCTCAGGGCCCCGGGGAGCTGTTTTTT. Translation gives CAWSSQGPGELFF.